These 30 T cell receptor beta chains were sequenced from one sample in a study of blood T cell repertoires in COVID-19. The method was immunoSEQ multiplex PCR; TCRdb's version includes in-frame clones alone and lacks a portion of them. This repertoire shows 150,000 or so clones, about four fifths found once; its top ten account for 3% to 3.5%. What was sequenced was peripheral blood. The receptors come from an elderly woman with acute or convalescent COVID-19.

The gene calls are TRBV7-2 and TRBJ1-6; maybe TRBD1 (5 bases). Germline V gene sequence: CDR1 SGHTA, CDR2 FQGNSA. V gave up 3 bases and J gave up 0 bases, with 15 bases separating them. The CDR3 consists of 18 residues. CDR3 region: CASSLLGGGISYNSPLHF. The CDR3 DNA follows: TGTGCCAGCAGCTTGCTGGGGGGAGGTATCTCCTATAATTCACCCCTCCACTTT. The whole variable domain, remainder taken from reference TRBV7-2 and TRBJ1-6, is GAGVSQSPSNKVTEKGKDVELRCDPISGHTALYWYRQSLGQGLEFLIYFQGNSAPDKSGLPSDRFSAERTGGSVSTLTIQRTQQEDSAVYLCASSLLGGGISYNSPLHFGNGTRLTVT.

V gene TRBV9 combines with J gene TRBJ2-5; D is possibly TRBD2 (6 bases). Germline CDR1 SGDLS, CDR2 YYNGEE. The ends were cut back, 2 bases at V and 5 bases at J, with 16 bases in the middle. This CDR3 has 15 residues. In DNA, the CDR3 is TGTGCCAGCAGCGTCCAAACCGGGACTCGGGAGACCCAGTACTTC. Its protein is CASSVQTGTRETQYF.

The J gene is TRBJ1-1, the V gene TRBV5-1; TRBD1 might be the D (6 bases). The germline V and J ends were trimmed by 4 bases and 0 bases, with 13 bases remaining between them. Germline V lookup: CDR1 SGHRS, CDR2 YFSETQ. This CDR3 comprises 15 residues. The CDR3 DNA sequence: TGCGCCAGCAGCCCGGGACATTCCATGAACACTGAAGCTTTCTTT. This sequence encodes CASSPGHSMNTEAFF.

This sequence joins TRBV3-1 (or the pseudogene TRBV3-2) and TRBJ2-1; D remains ambiguous. Germline lookup yields CDR1 LGHDT and CDR2 YNNKEL (reference sequence). The V end was cut by 4 bases, the J end by 4 bases, with 2 bases between. The CDR3 has 11 amino acids. In DNA form, the CDR3 reads TGTGCCAGCAGCCTATACAATGAGCAGTTCTTC. Protein sequence: CASSLYNEQFF.

The genes are TRBV28 and TRBJ1-1; no clear D gene. Per the germline V gene, CDR1 is MDHEN and CDR2 is SYDVKM. The ends were cut back, 2 bases at V and 0 bases at J, with 7 bases in the middle. This CDR3 is built from 14 residues. The CDR3 DNA reads TGTGCCAGCAGTTTAGAGGTCCTGAACACTGAAGCTTTCTTT. It codes for CASSLEVLNTEAFF.

The V and J genes are TRBV9 and TRBJ1-2; no reliable D call. The CDR3 runs to 15 residues. Trimming stripped 4 bases from V and 8 bases from J, with 21 bases between. CDR1 and CDR2 from the germline V gene are SGDLS and YYNGEE. The CDR3 DNA is TGTGCCAGCAGCCAACTGCCCCGGGCCGAGGGAGGCTACACCTTC. Amino acids: CASSQLPRAEGGYTF.

The V gene is TRBV2, the J gene TRBJ1-1, with a weak D call TRBD1 (5 bases). Germline assignment: CDR1 SNHLY and CDR2 FYNNEI. Trimming took off 2 bases at V and 3 bases at J, with 10 bases between the two ends. The length of the CDR3 is 14 residues. CDR3 bases: TGTGCCAGCAGTGAATTTACAGGCGACACTGAAGCTTTCTTT. This encodes CASSEFTGDTEAFF. The full variable domain, its missing parts supplied by reference TRBV2 and TRBJ1-1, is EPEVTQTPSHQVTQMGQEVILRCVPISNHLYFYWYRQILGQKVEFLVSFYNNEISEKSEIFDDQFSVERPDGSNFTLKIRSTKLEDSAMYFCASSEFTGDTEAFFGQGTRLTVV.

This sequence joins TRBV21-1 and TRBJ1-2; the table's D call TRBD1 went unverified against the DNA. TRBV21-1 is shown as a pseudogene. This CDR3 spans 15 amino acids. CDR3 DNA: TGTGCCAGCAGCAAAGGAGGACAGGTAAGCTATGGCTACACCTTC. It encodes CASSKGGQVSYGYTF.

A single count supports this clone. The chain employs TRBV7-2 and TRBJ1-2; TRBD1 matches 7 bases. CDR3 size: 14 residues. Germline CDR1 is SGHTA and CDR2 is FQGNSA. The J segment lost 6 bases and the V segment lost 4 bases, leaving 8 bases of the junction unmatched. Here the CDR3 DNA reads TGTGCCAGCAGCTCTAGGGACAGTCGTGATGGCTACACCTTC. It specifies CASSSRDSRDGYTF.

The V and J genes are TRBV7-2 and TRBJ1-4; 7 bases match TRBD1. This CDR3 spans 16 amino acids. Per the germline V gene, CDR1 is SGHTA and CDR2 is FQGNSA. V was pared by 0 bases and J by 5 bases, with 6 bases of the junction left unmatched. CDR3 residues: CASSLAPPGQNEKLFF. CDR3 DNA sequence: TGTGCCAGCAGCTTAGCCCCCCCGGGACAGAATGAAAAACTGTTTTTT.

The chain uses TRBV30 and TRBJ2-3, with TRBD2 matching 7 bases. CDR3 length: 14 amino acids. V shed 7 bases, J shed 0 bases, and the junction held 7 bases outside the gene matches. Germline loops: CDR1 GTSNPN, CDR2 SVGIG (reference sequence). CDR3 in amino acids: CASREGPSTDTQYF. In DNA form, the CDR3 reads TGTGCCTCGAGGGAGGGGCCTAGCACAGATACGCAGTATTTT.

The gene calls are TRBV5-4 and TRBJ1-5; D uncertain. This CDR3 comprises 16 residues. V was pared by 0 bases and J by 0 bases, with 10 bases between. Germline V gives CDR1 SGHNT, CDR2 YYREEE (reference sequence). The CDR3 loop reads CASSLGPTNSNQPQHF. In nucleotides, the CDR3 is TGTGCCAGCAGCTTGGGTCCCACAAATAGCAATCAGCCCCAGCATTTT.

The chain uses TRBV5-3 and TRBJ1-1, with D uncertain. TRBV5-3 is an open reading frame, and its role is uncertain. V was clipped by 2 bases and J by 1 base, with 15 bases between them. CDR3 length: 16 amino acids. The CDR3 sequence: CARSFECRSGNTEAFF. CDR3 nucleotide sequence: TGTGCCAGAAGCTTTGAGTGTAGGTCGGGGAACACTGAAGCTTTCTTT.

The CDR3 sequence: CASSIGDRVYNEQFF. The CDR3 coding sequence is TGTGCCAGTAGTATAGGGGACAGGGTCTACAATGAGCAGTTCTTC. The chain combines TRBV19 with TRBJ2-1, with TRBD1 identical over 9 bases. V trimming: 1 base; J trimming: 3 bases; junction bases outside the gene matches: 1. Germline-derived CDR1 and CDR2 are LNHDA and SQIVND (reference sequence). The CDR3 extends over 15 amino acids. The whole variable domain, remainder taken from reference TRBV19 and TRBJ2-1, is DGGITQSPKYLFRKEGQNVTLSCEQNLNHDAMYWYRQDPGQGLRLIYYSQIVNDFQKGDIAEGYSVSREKKESFPLTVTSAQKNPTAFYLCASSIGDRVYNEQFFGPGTRLTVL.

The rearrangement joins TRBV7-8 to TRBJ1-2; D ambiguous. Trimming pared 1 base from V and 6 bases from J, leaving 9 bases between. This CDR3 contains 13 residues. CDR1 and CDR2 from the germline V gene are SGHVS and FQNEAQ. The CDR3 is CASSLVGGHGYTF. The CDR3 DNA sequence: TGTGCCAGCAGCTTAGTAGGAGGGCATGGCTACACCTTC.

The V call is TRBV7-6, the J call TRBJ2-5; tentative D call: TRBD2 (7 bases). Germline-derived CDR1 and CDR2 are SGHVS and FNYEAQ. The CDR3 contains 20 residues. Trimming took 2 bases from V and 3 from J, leaving 28 bases between them. The CDR3 DNA sequence: TGTGCCAGCAGCTTACCGAGAACCGACGGGGGCCTAGCGGACAAAGAGACCCAGTACTTC. Its protein product is CASSLPRTDGGLADKETQYF. Looking up the rest from reference TRBV7-6 and TRBJ2-5 gives the full variable domain: GAGVSQSPRYKVTKRGQDVALRCDPISGHVSLYWYRQALGQGPEFLTYFNYEAQQDKSGLPNDRFSAERPEGSISTLTIQRTEQRDSAMYRCASSLPRTDGGLADKETQYFGPGTRLLVL.

The chain recombines TRBV19 with TRBJ1-1, with 7 bases aligning to TRBD1. Germline-derived CDR1 and CDR2 are LNHDA and SQIVND (reference sequence). The ends lost 6 bases at V and 5 bases at J; junction bases unmatched: 9. The CDR3 is 14 amino acids. CDR3 in amino acids: CASRTTGLPTEAFF. For the CDR3, the DNA is TGTGCCAGTAGAACGACAGGGTTGCCTACTGAAGCTTTCTTT.

The rearrangement uses TRBV18 and TRBJ1-2; unclear D gene. V gave up 2 bases and J gave up 0 bases, with 10 bases separating them. The germline gives CDR1 KGHSH, CDR2 LQKENI. The CDR3 extends over 15 amino acids. The CDR3 spells CASSPGGSTNYGYTF. The CDR3 nucleotides read TGTGCCAGCTCACCAGGAGGGAGTACTAACTATGGCTACACCTTC. Full variable domain (rest looked up from reference TRBV18 and TRBJ1-2): NAGVMQNPRHLVRRRGQEARLRCSPMKGHSHVYWYRQLPEEGLKFMVYLQKENIIDESGMPKERFSAEFPKEGPSILRIQQVVRGDSAAYFCASSPGGSTNYGYTFGSGTRLTVV.

The V gene is TRBV7-9, the J gene TRBJ1-2; a weak D match, TRBD1 (6 bases). The CDR3 runs to 15 residues. V was shortened by 1 base and J by 4 bases, with 13 bases between the two germline ends. Germline lookup yields CDR1 SEHNR and CDR2 FQNEAQ (reference sequence). The CDR3: CASSLEQGGPYGYTF. The CDR3 bases are TGTGCCAGCAGCTTAGAACAAGGGGGACCCTATGGCTACACCTTC.

This clone showed up just a few times. The rearrangement joins TRBV13 to TRBJ2-1, with TRBD2 matching 11 bases. CDR3 length: 17 residues. V gave up 1 base and J gave up 8 bases; unmatched junction bases: 10. Germline CDR1 and CDR2: PRHDT and FYEKMQ (reference sequence). CDR3 nucleotide sequence: TGTGCCAGCAGCTTAGTGGGTCTAGCGGGGGGCCCGGATGAGCAGTTCTTC. Amino acids: CASSLVGLAGGPDEQFF.

J is TRBJ1-2 and V is TRBV12-5; D unclear. Trimming stripped 6 bases from V and 5 bases from J, with 4 bases between. Germline V gene lookup returns CDR1 LGHNT and CDR2 FRNRAP. The CDR3 consists of 10 residues. This CDR3 is CASGSYGYTF. Here the CDR3 DNA reads TGTGCTAGTGGCTCTTATGGCTACACCTTC. Looking up the rest from reference TRBV12-5 and TRBJ1-2 gives the full variable domain: DARVTQTPRHKVTEMGQEVTMRCQPILGHNTVFWYRQTMMQGLELLAYFRNRAPLDDSGMPKDRFSAEMPDATLATLKIQPSEPRDSAVYFCASGSYGYTFGSGTRLTVV.

This sequence joins TRBV28 and TRBJ1-6; 7 bases are a match to TRBD1. Trimming removed 2 bases from V and 3 bases from J; junction bases left unmatched: 1. From germline, CDR1 is MDHEN and CDR2 SYDVKM. This CDR3 has 15 residues. CDR3 sequence (DNA): TGTGCCAGCAGTTTAGGGACAGTCTATAATTCACCCCTCCACTTT. Its protein product is CASSLGTVYNSPLHF.

The chain employs TRBV5-1 and TRBJ2-3; the match to TRBD1 covers 7 bases. J lost 2 bases, V lost 2 bases, and 5 bases had no gene match. The CDR3 length is 15 residues. Germline V gene data show CDR1 as SGHRS and CDR2 as YFSETQ. The CDR3 sequence is CASSFKGAPTDTQYF. The CDR3 DNA is TGCGCCAGCAGCTTTAAGGGGGCGCCCACAGATACGCAGTATTTT.

The genes are TRBV18 and TRBJ1-3, with D possibly being TRBD1 (5 bases). This CDR3 spans 15 amino acids. V gave up 2 bases and J gave up 1 base, with 9 bases separating them. The germline gives CDR1 KGHSH, CDR2 LQKENI. The CDR3 DNA reads as TGTGCCAGCTCACCAGGCAGGGTGTCTGGAAACACCATATATTTT. Translating it yields CASSPGRVSGNTIYF.

This chain uses TRBV2 with TRBJ2-5, with 8 positions matching TRBD1. V lost 3 bases, J lost 5 bases, and 5 bases stayed unmatched. This CDR3 comprises 14 residues. The germline CDR1 and CDR2 sequences are SNHLY and FYNNEI. CDR3 coding DNA: TGTGCCAGCAGTGACACAGGGGGGTTGGAGACCCAGTACTTC. As protein: CASSDTGGLETQYF.

This chain links TRBV18 with TRBJ1-6; tentative D call: TRBD1 (6 bases). There are 16 residues in the CDR3. V was shortened by 5 bases and J by 8 bases, with 19 bases between the two germline ends. CDR1 KGHSH and CDR2 LQKENI come from the germline V gene. In DNA, the CDR3 is TGTGCCAGCTCAGGTTTCGGGGGGGCGACTGATTCACCCCTCCACTTT. This translates into CASSGFGGATDSPLHF.

V and J are TRBV3-1 (or the pseudogene TRBV3-2) and TRBJ1-2; a weak D match, TRBD1 (6 bases). Trimming cost V 0 bases and J 3 bases, with 14 bases left between them. Germline loops: CDR1 LGHDT, CDR2 YNNKEL (reference sequence). The CDR3 spans 16 residues. This CDR3 reads CASSQEATGTYYGYTF. The DNA of the CDR3 is TGTGCCAGCAGCCAAGAAGCCACAGGGACATACTATGGCTACACCTTC.

This rearrangement joins TRBV5-1 to TRBJ1-5, with unresolved D. Germline assignment: CDR1 SGHRS and CDR2 YFSETQ. Trimming left V 0 bases short and J 3 bases short, with 10 bases between. The CDR3 consists of 15 residues. CDR3 DNA sequence: TGCGCCAGCAGCTTGGGGGCAGTTAACAATCAGCCCCAGCATTTT. Amino acids: CASSLGAVNNQPQHF.

This rearrangement joins TRBV6-5 to TRBJ1-2; D is unclear. In germline, CDR1 is MNHEY, CDR2 SVGAGI. The CDR3 loop spans 15 amino acids. V lost 6 bases and J 8 bases, leaving 22 bases between the germline ends. The DNA for the CDR3 is TGTGCCAGCAGCCGTTTGAGCTTCTCCACGGGGGGCTACACCTTC. As protein: CASSRLSFSTGGYTF.

The J gene is TRBJ1-5, the V gene TRBV9; D not certain. CDR1 is SGDLS, CDR2 YYNGEE, per germline. The CDR3 covers 15 residues. Trimming removed 0 bases at V and 0 bases at J, with 7 bases between. This CDR3 is CASSVEQFSNQPQHF. In DNA form, the CDR3 reads TGTGCCAGCAGCGTAGAACAGTTTAGCAATCAGCCCCAGCATTTT. The variable domain in full, completed from reference TRBV9 and TRBJ1-5, reads DSGVTQTPKHLITATGQRVTLRCSPRSGDLSVYWYQQSLDQGLQFLIQYYNGEERAKGNILERFSAQQFPDLHSELNLSSLELGDSALYFCASSVEQFSNQPQHFGDGTRLSIL.